The entry that follows covers one TCR beta chain sequence. Since no conserved phenylalanine or tryptophan closes the CDR3, a read error is the likely cause. The data were obtained in a study of tumor-infiltrating lymphocytes in primary liver carcinoma. Turning to the study itself: The tumors ranged from about 4.2 to 11 cm across and fell within stage T1-T3 N0M0.

Alongside blood RNA obtained from unsorted whole blood, germline DNA was also extracted. The input was 450 to 500 ng total RNA; TCR beta cDNA was made from it with a constant-region primer. For TCR beta, libraries were produced by three nested multiplex PCR rounds using slightly modified ARM-PCR. Amplification in the first two PCR rounds was performed using TRBV1-TRBV30 forward primers and a C-beta reverse primer for 10 cycles each. TCRdb reprocessed the multiplex PCR reads with MiXCR, giving one entry per CDR3 protein. The sample lists some 180,000 distinct CDR3 sequences, about 60% occurring once. V shed 4 bases and J shed 3 bases, with 10 bases lying between them. The CDR3 is 14 residues long. The germline V gene encodes CDR1 LGHNA and CDR2 YNFKEQ.

The material sequenced was peripheral blood. The V call is TRBV4-2, the J call TRBJ1-5, with no clear D. The sequence was obtained from a man in his forties or fifties with primary liver carcinoma and hepatitis B virus infection. This chain's CDR3 is CASSPNSLNQPQHY. CDR3 DNA: TGTGCCAGCAGCCCGAACAGCCTCAATCAGCCCCAGCATTAT.